This T cell receptor (beta chain) was sequenced during a study of Ad26.COV2.S vaccination and SARS-CoV-2 variants. Study-wide background: A participant enrolled in the COV1001 Ad26.COV2.S trial arm provided the sample. Recipients of Ad26.COV2.S got it intramuscularly, once or twice 56 days apart. Study-level points and caveats: Higher spike-specific TCR breadth was found in vaccine recipients than in placebo recipients.

This table comes from immunoSEQ multiplex PCR, and its TCRdb copy is limited to in-frame clones, with some not included. The sample lists a few hundred thousand clones, about 90% occurring once. The germline V gene has CDR1 SGDLS and CDR2 YYNGEE. V shed 1 base and J 4 bases; nucleotides not matched to a gene: 8. The CDR3 has 16 amino acids. Treatment given: 15 to 20 received Ad26.COV2.S at low or high dose, single or two shots; a few received placebo; per-sample allocation not given. Day 63 after the first injection of vaccine or placebo was the sampling time. Recruitment in Boston yielded a donor of adult age, 18-55 years. This clone was detected only a few times. The antigen remains unidentified.

The TCR comes from a person aged 18 to 65 who received the Ad26.COV2.S COVID-19 vaccine or a placebo. V and J are TRBV9 and TRBJ1-1, with 9 positions matching TRBD1. Specimen: peripheral blood, collected in a trial of Ad26.COV2.S vaccine versus placebo. The CDR3 coding sequence is TGTGCCAGCAGCGTAACTGGACAGGGACAGGGCACTGAAGCTTTCTTT. Protein: CASSVTGQGQGTEAFF.